A selection of T cell receptor beta chains follows, all from one sample in a study of early T cells in non-severe SARS-CoV-2 infection. TCRdb used MiXCR to reprocess the 5' RACE reads, holding one entry per CDR3 protein. The sample shows about 48,000 distinct CDR3 sequences, more than 6.5% of them seen only once. Material: whole blood. The receptors come from an adult who was a healthcare worker with PCR-confirmed SARS-CoV-2 infection or an uninfected control (not recorded which). Both conserved end residues are part of each CDR3. A D gene is named only where the DNA matches it firmly. The size of a clone is reported for some rows only, either as once, few or many, or as a class for expanded clones.

j_gene | d_gene | v_gene | abundance | CDR3nt | CDR3aa
TRBJ2-1 | . | TRBV28 | many | TGTGCCAGCAGTTCCCCGCCAGGTACATCCTACAATGAGCAGTTCTTC | CASSSPPGTSYNEQFF
TRBJ2-1 | TRBD1 | TRBV6-6 | few | TGTGCCAGCAGTTACCGGGGACAGGACTCGGGTAATGAGCAGTTCTTC | CASSYRGQDSGNEQFF
TRBJ1-5 | TRBD1 | TRBV15 | many | TGTGCCACCAGCAGAGATGGAACAGGGGGTCAGCCCCAGCATTTT | CATSRDGTGGQPQHF
TRBJ1-2 | TRBD1 | TRBV12-3/TRBV12-4 | few | TGTGCCAGCAGGTCGACAGGGTTGAGAGGCTACACCTTC | CASRSTGLRGYTF
TRBJ1-1 | . | TRBV27 | many | TGTGCCAGCAGTCAACTTACTCCTGAGACCCGCACTGAAGCTTTCTTT | CASSQLTPETRTEAFF
TRBJ2-1 | TRBD2 | TRBV14 | . | TGTGCCAGCAGCCCCAGTCGGACTAGCGGCAATGAGCAGTTCTTC | CASSPSRTSGNEQFF
TRBJ2-3 | . | TRBV3-1 | many | TGTGCCAGCAGCTATGGGACCCCCGGAGATACGCAGTATTTT | CASSYGTPGDTQYF
TRBJ2-3 | . | TRBV18 | many | TGTGCCAGCTCACCTCAAAGCACAGATACGCAGTATTTT | CASSPQSTDTQYF
TRBJ1-5 | . | TRBV28 | many | TGTGCCAGCAGTTTATGGGAAGGTCAGCCCCAGCATTTT | CASSLWEGQPQHF
TRBJ2-3 | . | TRBV20-1 | many | TGCAGTGCTAGAGATCGTCACAGCGACCGTCCGAATACAGATACGCAGTATTTT | CSARDRHSDRPNTDTQYF
TRBJ2-7 | TRBD2 | TRBV7-8 | . | TGTGCCAGCAGCTTAGTTCCTAGCGGGGTAGCCTACGAGCAGTACTTC | CASSLVPSGVAYEQYF
TRBJ1-3 | . | TRBV5-1 | many | TGCGCCAGCAGGTCCAGGAGTGGAAACACCATATATTTT | CASRSRSGNTIYF
TRBJ1-5 | . | TRBV20-1 | . | TGCAGTGCTAGAGAAAGCGGGGGCTATAATCAGCCCCAGCATTTT | CSARESGGYNQPQHF
TRBJ1-1 | . | TRBV29-1 | many | TGCAGCGTTGACAGGGGTGGTACTGAAGCTTTCTTT | CSVDRGGTEAFF
TRBJ1-1 | . | TRBV15 | many | TGTGCCACCAGCAGACAGCGGAACACTGAAGCTTTCTTT | CATSRQRNTEAFF
TRBJ2-1 | TRBD2 | TRBV2 | many | TGTGCCAGCAGTGGAAGCGGGGGTAGCAATGAGCAGTTCTTC | CASSGSGGSNEQFF
TRBJ2-3 | . | TRBV4-3 | many | TGCGCCAGCAGCCAAGATCGGCAGACTAGCACAGATACGCAGTATTTT | CASSQDRQTSTDTQYF
TRBJ1-6 | . | TRBV28 | many | TGTGCCAGCAGGAAACCAGGGAATTCACCCCTCCACTTT | CASRKPGNSPLHF
TRBJ1-5 | TRBD1 | TRBV28 | many | TGTGCCAGCAGACCGCGGACAGGGGGGGCTCAGCCCCAGCATTTT | CASRPRTGGAQPQHF
TRBJ1-1 | TRBD1 | TRBV30 | many | TGTGCCTGGTCCCGACAGGGTTCGTCCACTGAAGCTTTCTTT | CAWSRQGSSTEAFF
TRBJ2-6 | TRBD1 | TRBV27 | . | TGTGCCAGCAGCGCGAGACAGGGATATGGGGCCAACGTCCTGACTTTC | CASSARQGYGANVLTF
TRBJ2-1 | TRBD2 | TRBV28 | many | TGTGCCAGCAGTTTCCTTTCGGGGGGGAACAATGAGCAGTTCTTC | CASSFLSGGNNEQFF
TRBJ1-3 | . | TRBV5-1 | many | TGCGCCAGCAGCTTGACGGCCTCTGGAAACACCATATATTTT | CASSLTASGNTIYF
TRBJ2-7 | TRBD1 | TRBV19 | . | TGTGCCAGTAGTACAACGGGACAGGGAGACTACGAGCAGTACTTC | CASSTTGQGDYEQYF
TRBJ1-4 | . | TRBV11-2 | many | TGTGCCAGCAGCTCACGTCTCAGGGGAGCTAATGAAAAACTGTTTTTT | CASSSRLRGANEKLFF
TRBJ1-1 | TRBD1 | TRBV20-1 | many | TGCAGTGCCATACAGGGGCTTCGATCTCCGAACACTGAAGCTTTCTTT | CSAIQGLRSPNTEAFF
TRBJ1-3 | . | TRBV10-3 | many | TGTGCCATACGTGAGGGGGGCGAAAACACCATATATTTT | CAIREGGENTIYF
TRBJ1-1 | TRBD1 | TRBV7-6 | . | TGTGCCAGCAGCAGGGGACAGAGGGGCACTGAAGCTTTCTTT | CASSRGQRGTEAFF
TRBJ1-2 | . | TRBV20-1 | many | TGCAGTGCTAGAGCTTACAGGGCTAACTATGGCTACACCTTC | CSARAYRANYGYTF
TRBJ1-2 | . | TRBV4-1 | many | TGCGCCAGCAGCCACCCCGCCGGACAGACTAACTATGGCTACACCTTC | CASSHPAGQTNYGYTF
TRBJ2-3 | TRBD1 | TRBV6-2/TRBV6-3 | many | TGTGCCAGCAGTTCCCCTACGACAGGGCGAGACACAGATACGCAGTATTTT | CASSSPTTGRDTDTQYF
TRBJ2-7 | TRBD1 | TRBV12-3/TRBV12-4 | many | TGTGCCAGCAGTTCCTGGGACAGGGCCTACGAGCAGTACTTC | CASSSWDRAYEQYF
TRBJ2-5 | TRBD1 | TRBV3-1 | . | TGTGCCAGCAGCCAAACCGGGACAGGGAGGGAAGAGACCCAGTACTTC | CASSQTGTGREETQYF
TRBJ1-4 | . | TRBV7-8 | many | TGTGCCAGCAGCAATCAGGCGGGTATTAATGAAAAACTGTTTTTT | CASSNQAGINEKLFF
TRBJ2-2 | . | TRBV20-1 | many | TGCAGTGCTGTCGGACTACCCCGTTCCACCGGGGAGCTGTTTTTT | CSAVGLPRSTGELFF
TRBJ1-5 | TRBD1 | TRBV3-1 | few | TGTGCCAGCAGCCGGGGACAGGGGAATCAGCCCCAGCATTTT | CASSRGQGNQPQHF
TRBJ2-1 | . | TRBV11-2 | many | TGTGCCAGCGGCTTAAGGCGCGATGAGCAGTTCTTC | CASGLRRDEQFF
TRBJ1-2 | . | TRBV30 | . | TGTGCCTGGAGGCCGAGGGGATCCCTATATGGCTACACCTTC | CAWRPRGSLYGYTF
TRBJ2-3 | TRBD2 | TRBV24-1 | few | TGTGCCACCAGTGGGAGCGGGGGGGCCAGAGATACGCAGTATTTT | CATSGSGGARDTQYF
TRBJ2-4 | TRBD1 | TRBV23-1 | . | TGCGCCAGCAAGTTCACAGGGGTGAAAAACATTCAGTACTTC | CASKFTGVKNIQYF
TRBJ2-6 | . | TRBV19 | many | TGTGCCAGTACTTCACAGGCCTCTTACTCTGGGGCCAACGTCCTGACTTTC | CASTSQASYSGANVLTF
TRBJ2-1 | . | TRBV6-1 | few | TGTGTCAGCAGTGAAGATCCAGCCCTCTCCTACAATGAGCAGTTCTTC | CVSSEDPALSYNEQFF
TRBJ2-3 | . | TRBV7-9 | many | TGTGCCAGCAGCTTACGGCTAGCAGGGGATACGCAGTATTTT | CASSLRLAGDTQYF
TRBJ1-2 | TRBD1 | TRBV15 | many | TGTGCCACCAGCAGAGACCGGGACAGCCAAAACTATGGCTACACCTTC | CATSRDRDSQNYGYTF
TRBJ1-5 | . | TRBV7-9 | few | TGTGCCAGCAGCTCCCTGAATATCAATCAGCCCCAGCATTTT | CASSSLNINQPQHF
TRBJ2-1 | . | TRBV19 | few | TGTGCCAGTAGTAAACGATGGACCGACACCTACAATGAGCAGTTCTTC | CASSKRWTDTYNEQFF
TRBJ2-2 | . | TRBV14 | many | TGTGCCAGCAGCCAATTAGCCGGGGAGCTGTTTTTT | CASSQLAGELFF
TRBJ2-2 | TRBD1 | TRBV6-6 | . | TGTGCCAGCAGTTACGGGGGGACAGGAGACACCGGGGAGCTGTTTTTT | CASSYGGTGDTGELFF
TRBJ1-5 | . | TRBV20-1 | many | TGCAGTGCCCCCGATGGGGCGGGACCCCATCAGCCCCAGCATTTT | CSAPDGAGPHQPQHF
TRBJ1-1 | . | TRBV5-6 | . | TGTGCCAGCAGCTTGTCCTCAGGCCTTGAAGCTTTCTTT | CASSLSSGLEAFF
TRBJ1-5 | TRBD1 | TRBV30 | many | TGTGCCGGGGGACAGGGAATAGGGAATCAGCCCCAGCATTTT | CAGGQGIGNQPQHF
TRBJ2-7 | . | TRBV28 | many | TGTGCCAGCAGTTTAGGTCGATCCTACGAGCAGTACTTC | CASSLGRSYEQYF
TRBJ2-5 | TRBD1 | TRBV29-1 | . | TGCAGCGTTGAAGGACAGGGGATAGTCGGGGAGACCCAGTACTTC | CSVEGQGIVGETQYF
TRBJ1-1 | TRBD1 | TRBV11-2 | . | TGTGCCAGCAGCTCAGGGGGCAGTACTGAAGCTTTCTTT | CASSSGGSTEAFF
TRBJ1-1 | TRBD1 | TRBV5-6 | . | TGTACCAGCAGCTTCGACAGGGCGAACACTGAAGCTTTCTTT | CTSSFDRANTEAFF
TRBJ2-3 | . | TRBV5-1 | few | TGCGCCAGCAGCTTGGCCCCGGATATACCCGTTGCAGATACGCAGTATTTT | CASSLAPDIPVADTQYF